The TCR beta chain described here comes from a study of blood T cells in healthy people across ages. The CDR3 sequence is 14 residues long. Germline CDR1 is MNHEY and CDR2 is SVGAGI. V lost 4 bases and J lost 7, with 14 bases in between. This clonotype showed up many times. For the second PCR, which ran for about 7 to 11 cycles, a sample-barcoded 5' primer and a J-beta primer mix were used. TCRdb called the 5' RACE reads again in MiXCR, with one record for every CDR3 protein. The repertoire holds some 1.5 million distinct CDR3 sequences, with less than 45% as singletons. This chain links TRBV6-5 with TRBJ2-1; D gene unclear. Material: blood. The receptor comes from a woman between 18 and 29 years old in good health. The CDR3 reads CASSFNIGVNEQFF. The CDR3 DNA reads as TGTGCCAGCAGTTTCAACATCGGTGTAAATGAGCAGTTCTTC.